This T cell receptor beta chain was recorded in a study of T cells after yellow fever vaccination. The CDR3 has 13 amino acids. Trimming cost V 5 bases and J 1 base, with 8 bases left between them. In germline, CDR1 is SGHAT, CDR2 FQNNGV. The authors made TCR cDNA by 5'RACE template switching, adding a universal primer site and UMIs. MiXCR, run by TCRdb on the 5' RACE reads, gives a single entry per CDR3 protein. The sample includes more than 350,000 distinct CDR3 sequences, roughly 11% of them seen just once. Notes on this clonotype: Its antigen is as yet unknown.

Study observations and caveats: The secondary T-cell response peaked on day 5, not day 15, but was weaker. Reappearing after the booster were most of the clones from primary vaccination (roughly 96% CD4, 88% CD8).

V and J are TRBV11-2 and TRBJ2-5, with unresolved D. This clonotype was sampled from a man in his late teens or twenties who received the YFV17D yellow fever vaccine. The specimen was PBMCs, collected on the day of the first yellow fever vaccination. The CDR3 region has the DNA TGTGCCAGCAGCGGGCAGTCCCAAGAGACCCAGTACTTC. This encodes CASSGQSQETQYF.